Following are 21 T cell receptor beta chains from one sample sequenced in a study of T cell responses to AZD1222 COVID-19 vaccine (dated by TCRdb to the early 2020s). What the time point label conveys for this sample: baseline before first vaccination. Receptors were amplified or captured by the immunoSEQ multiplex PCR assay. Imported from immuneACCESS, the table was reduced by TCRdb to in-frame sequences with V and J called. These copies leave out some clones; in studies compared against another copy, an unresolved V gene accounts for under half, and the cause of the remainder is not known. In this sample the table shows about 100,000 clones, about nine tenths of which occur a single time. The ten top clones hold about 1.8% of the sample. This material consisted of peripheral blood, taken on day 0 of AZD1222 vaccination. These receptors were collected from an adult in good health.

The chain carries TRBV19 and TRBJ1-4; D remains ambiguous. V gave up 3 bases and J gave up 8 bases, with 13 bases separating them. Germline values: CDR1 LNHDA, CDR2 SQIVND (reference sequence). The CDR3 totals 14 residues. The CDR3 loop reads CASSISGFFEKLFF. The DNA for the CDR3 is TGTGCCAGTAGTATCAGCGGATTTTTCGAAAAACTGTTTTTT.

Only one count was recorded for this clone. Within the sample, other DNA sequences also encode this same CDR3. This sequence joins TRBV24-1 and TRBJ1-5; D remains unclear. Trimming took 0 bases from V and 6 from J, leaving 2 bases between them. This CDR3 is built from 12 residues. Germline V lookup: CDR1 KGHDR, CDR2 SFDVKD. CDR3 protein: CATSDLGQPQHF. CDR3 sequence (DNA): TGTGCCACCAGTGATTTGGGTCAGCCCCAGCATTTT.

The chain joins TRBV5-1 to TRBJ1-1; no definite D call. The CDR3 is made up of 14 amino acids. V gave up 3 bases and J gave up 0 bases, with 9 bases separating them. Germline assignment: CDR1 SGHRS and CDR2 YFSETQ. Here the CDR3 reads CASSSGAMNTEAFF. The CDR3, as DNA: TGCGCCAGCAGCTCGGGCGCAATGAACACTGAAGCTTTCTTT. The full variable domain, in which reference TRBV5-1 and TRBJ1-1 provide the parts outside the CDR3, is KAGVTQTPRYLIKTRGQQVTLSCSPISGHRSVSWYQQTPGQGLQFLFEYFSETQRNKGNFPGRFSGRQFSNSRSEMNVSTLELGDSALYLCASSSGAMNTEAFFGQGTRLTVV.

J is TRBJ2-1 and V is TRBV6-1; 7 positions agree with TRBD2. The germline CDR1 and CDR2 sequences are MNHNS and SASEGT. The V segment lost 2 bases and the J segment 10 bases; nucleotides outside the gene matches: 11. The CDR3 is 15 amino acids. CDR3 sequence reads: CASSENPVSGTEQFF. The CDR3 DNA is TGTGCCAGCAGTGAAAACCCGGTCAGCGGGACCGAGCAGTTCTTC.

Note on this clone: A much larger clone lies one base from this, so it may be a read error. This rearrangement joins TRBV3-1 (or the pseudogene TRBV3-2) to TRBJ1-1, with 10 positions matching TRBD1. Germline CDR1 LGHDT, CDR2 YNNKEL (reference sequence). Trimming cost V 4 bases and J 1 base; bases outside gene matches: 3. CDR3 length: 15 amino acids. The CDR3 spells CASSPRDRGNTEAFF. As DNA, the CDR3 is TGTGCCAGCAGCCCCCGGGACAGGGGGAACACTGAAGCTTTCTTT.

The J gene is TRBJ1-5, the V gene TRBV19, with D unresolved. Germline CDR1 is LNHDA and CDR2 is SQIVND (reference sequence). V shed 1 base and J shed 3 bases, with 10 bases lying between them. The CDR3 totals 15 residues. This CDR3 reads CASSIGPGANQPQHF. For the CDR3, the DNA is TGTGCCAGTAGTATAGGCCCGGGAGCCAATCAGCCCCAGCATTTT.

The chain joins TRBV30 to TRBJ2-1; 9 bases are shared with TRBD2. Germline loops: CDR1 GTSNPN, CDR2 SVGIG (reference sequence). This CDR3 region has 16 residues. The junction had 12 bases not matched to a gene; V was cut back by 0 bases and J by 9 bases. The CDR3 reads CAWSVMTSGPPVEQFF. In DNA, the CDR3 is TGTGCCTGGAGTGTAATGACTAGCGGACCCCCGGTTGAGCAGTTCTTC.

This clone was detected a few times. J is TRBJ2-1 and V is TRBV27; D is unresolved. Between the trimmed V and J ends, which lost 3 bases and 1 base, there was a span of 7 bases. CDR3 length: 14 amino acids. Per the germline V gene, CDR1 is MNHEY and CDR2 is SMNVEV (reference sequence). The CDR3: CASSFRDSYNEQFF. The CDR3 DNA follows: TGTGCCAGCAGTTTTAGGGATTCCTACAATGAGCAGTTCTTC.

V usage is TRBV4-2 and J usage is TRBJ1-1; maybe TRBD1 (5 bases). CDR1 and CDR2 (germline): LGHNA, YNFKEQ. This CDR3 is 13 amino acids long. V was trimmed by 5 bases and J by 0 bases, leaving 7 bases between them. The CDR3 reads CASSWDLNTEAFF. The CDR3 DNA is TGTGCCAGCAGCTGGGACCTGAACACTGAAGCTTTCTTT.

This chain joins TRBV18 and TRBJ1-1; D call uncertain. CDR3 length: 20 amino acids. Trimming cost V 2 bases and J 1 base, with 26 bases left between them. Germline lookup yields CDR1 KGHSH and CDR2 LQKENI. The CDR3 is CASSPAPYDRGFSSNTEAFF. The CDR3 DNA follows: TGTGCCAGCTCACCAGCGCCTTACGACCGAGGATTTTCTTCGAACACTGAAGCTTTCTTT.

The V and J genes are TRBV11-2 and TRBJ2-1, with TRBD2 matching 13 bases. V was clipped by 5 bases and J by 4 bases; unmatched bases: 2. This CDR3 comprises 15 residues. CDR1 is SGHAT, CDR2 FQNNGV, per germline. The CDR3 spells CASSQGLAGYNEQFF. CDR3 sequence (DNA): TGTGCCAGCAGCCAGGGACTAGCGGGATACAATGAGCAGTTCTTC.

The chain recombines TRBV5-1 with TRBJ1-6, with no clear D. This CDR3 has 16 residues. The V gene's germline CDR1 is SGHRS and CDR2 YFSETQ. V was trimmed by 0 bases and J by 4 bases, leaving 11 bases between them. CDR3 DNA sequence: TGCGCCAGCAGCTTGGTAGCCGGGAGTTATAATTCACCCCTCCACTTT. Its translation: CASSLVAGSYNSPLHF.

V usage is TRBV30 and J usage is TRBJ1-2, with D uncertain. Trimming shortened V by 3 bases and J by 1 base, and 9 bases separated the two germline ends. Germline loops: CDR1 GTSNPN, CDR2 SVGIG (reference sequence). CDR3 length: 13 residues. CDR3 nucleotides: TGTGCCTGGAGCATCGGGAGTAACTATGGCTACACCTTC. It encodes CAWSIGSNYGYTF. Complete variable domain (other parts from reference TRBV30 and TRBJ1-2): SQTIHQWPATLVQPVGSPLSLECTVEGTSNPNLYWYRQAAGRGLQLLFYSVGIGQISSEVPQNLSASRPQDRQFILSSKKLLLSDSGFYLCAWSIGSNYGYTFGSGTRLTVV.

The CDR3 sequence: CASSFQQGHEQYF. CDR3 coding DNA: TGTGCCAGCAGCTTTCAACAGGGCCACGAGCAGTACTTC. The chain carries TRBV11-1 and TRBJ2-7; D perhaps matches TRBD1 (6 bases). Germline CDR1 is SGHAT and CDR2 is FQDESV (reference sequence). This CDR3 is 13 amino acids long. V was pared by 3 bases and J by 5 bases, with 11 bases between.

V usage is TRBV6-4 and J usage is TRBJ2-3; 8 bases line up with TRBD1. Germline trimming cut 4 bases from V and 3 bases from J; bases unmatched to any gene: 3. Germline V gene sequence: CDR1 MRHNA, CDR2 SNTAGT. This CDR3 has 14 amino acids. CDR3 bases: TGTGCCAGCAGTGCTGACAGGGGAACAGATACGCAGTATTTT. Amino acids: CASSADRGTDTQYF.

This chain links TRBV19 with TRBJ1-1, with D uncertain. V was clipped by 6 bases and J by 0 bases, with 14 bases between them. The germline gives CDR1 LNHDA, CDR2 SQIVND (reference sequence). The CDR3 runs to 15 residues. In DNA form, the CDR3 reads TGTGCCAGTAGGACATTGGACGTAGTGAACACTGAAGCTTTCTTT. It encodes CASRTLDVVNTEAFF. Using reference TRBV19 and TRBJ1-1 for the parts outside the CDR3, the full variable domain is DGGITQSPKYLFRKEGQNVTLSCEQNLNHDAMYWYRQDPGQGLRLIYYSQIVNDFQKGDIAEGYSVSREKKESFPLTVTSAQKNPTAFYLCASRTLDVVNTEAFFGQGTRLTVV.

The CDR3 loop reads CASSQTLGAREKLFF. The DNA of the CDR3 is TGCGCCAGCAGCCAAACTCTGGGGGCCCGTGAAAAACTGTTTTTT. The chain joins TRBV4-1 to TRBJ1-4; tentatively, D is TRBD1 (6 bases). With 2 bases removed from V and 7 bases from J, the gap between germline ends came to 14 bases. The CDR3 runs 15 residues. Germline loops: CDR1 MGHRA, CDR2 YSYEKL.

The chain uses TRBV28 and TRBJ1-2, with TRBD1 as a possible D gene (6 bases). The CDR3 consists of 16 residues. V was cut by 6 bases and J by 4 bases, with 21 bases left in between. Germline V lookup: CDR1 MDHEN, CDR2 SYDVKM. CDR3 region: CASSRVGQDSIYGYTF. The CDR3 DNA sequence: TGTGCCAGCAGCCGAGTCGGGCAGGACAGTATCTATGGCTACACCTTC.

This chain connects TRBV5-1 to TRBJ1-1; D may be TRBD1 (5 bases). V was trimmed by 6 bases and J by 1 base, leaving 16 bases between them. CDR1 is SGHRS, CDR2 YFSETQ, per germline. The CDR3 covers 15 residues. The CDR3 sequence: CASTSRGRGNTEAFF. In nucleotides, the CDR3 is TGCGCCAGCACCTCGCGGGGCCGGGGGAACACTGAAGCTTTCTTT.

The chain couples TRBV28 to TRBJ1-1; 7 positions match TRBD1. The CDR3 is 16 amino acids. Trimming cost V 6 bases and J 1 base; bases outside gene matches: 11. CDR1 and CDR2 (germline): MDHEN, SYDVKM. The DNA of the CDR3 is TGTGCCAGCAGCTTACTGACGAAGGGGGCGAACACTGAAGCTTTCTTT. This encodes CASSLLTKGANTEAFF. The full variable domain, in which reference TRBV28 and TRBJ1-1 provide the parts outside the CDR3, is DVKVTQSSRYLVKRTGEKVFLECVQDMDHENMFWYRQDPGLGLRLIYFSYDVKMKEKGDIPEGYSVSREKKERFSLILESASTNQTSMYLCASSLLTKGANTEAFFGQGTRLTVV.

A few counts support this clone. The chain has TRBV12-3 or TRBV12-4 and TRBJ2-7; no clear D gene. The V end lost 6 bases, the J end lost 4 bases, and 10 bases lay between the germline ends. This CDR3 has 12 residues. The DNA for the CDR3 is TGTGCCAGCAGCAAGGACGGATACGAGCAGTACTTC. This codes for CASSKDGYEQYF.